The 19 T cell receptor beta chains in this list originate from one sample, sequenced in a study of radiotherapy plus CTLA-4 blockade in lung cancer (dated by TCRdb to the late 2010s). Library preparation was by the immunoSEQ multiplex PCR assay. TCRdb re-hosts the immuneACCESS table, in-frame sequences only. Its copies lack some clones; in the studies checked, an unresolved V gene accounts for under half of them, and the cause for the rest is not known. The table for this sample lists some 96,000 clones; 85% to 90% of them were counted only once. Clones ranked in the top ten supply roughly 4.9% of the sample. The specimen was peripheral blood, collected from a patient treated with radiotherapy plus ipilimumab. The source of these receptors is a human donor with non-small cell lung cancer that progressed on radiotherapy plus ipilimumab.

The V and J genes are TRBV7-2 and TRBJ1-6; a weak D match, TRBD1 (5 bases). Looked up from germline, CDR1 is SGHTA and CDR2 is FQGNSA. The germline V and J ends were trimmed by 2 bases and 4 bases, with 9 bases remaining between them. The CDR3 runs to 15 residues. CDR3 residues: CASSLLTAYNSPLHF. CDR3 bases: TGTGCCAGCAGCTTATTGACAGCTTATAATTCACCCCTCCACTTT.

The chain uses TRBV5-1 and TRBJ1-2, with D tentatively TRBD1 (5 bases). The CDR3 runs to 16 residues. Trimming took 0 bases from V and 4 from J, leaving 16 bases between them. CDR1 and CDR2 from the germline V gene are SGHRS and YFSETQ. CDR3 coding DNA: TGCGCCAGCAGCTTGGGAATATACTCCGGGGGCTATGGCTACACCTTC. It translates to CASSLGIYSGGYGYTF.

J is TRBJ2-3 and V is TRBV27; 7 nucleotides align to TRBD2. The length of the CDR3 is 15 residues. Trimming removed 5 bases from V and 7 bases from J; junction bases left unmatched: 12. The germline V gene encodes CDR1 MNHEY and CDR2 SMNVEV (reference sequence). In DNA form, the CDR3 reads TGTGCCAGCAGTCCCCTCGCGGGAGTGGGTTATACGCAGTATTTT. As protein: CASSPLAGVGYTQYF.

This rearrangement joins TRBV5-8 to TRBJ2-4, with D possibly TRBD2 on 7 matching bases. Trimming removed 4 bases from V and 9 bases from J, with 20 bases in between. CDR1 is SGHTS and CDR2 is YDEGEE in the germline V gene. The CDR3 covers 15 residues. CDR3 in DNA: TGTGCCAGCAGCCTCGGGGGGCAGAGGTGGGGCATTCAGTACTTC. Protein sequence: CASSLGGQRWGIQYF.

The chain recombines TRBV6-1 with TRBJ2-7, with 11 nucleotides matching TRBD2. Germline V gives CDR1 MNHNS, CDR2 SASEGT. J was trimmed by 3 bases and V by 1 base; bases with no gene match: 8. The CDR3 consists of 17 residues. The CDR3 spells CASSEVRGLAVNYEQYF. CDR3 DNA: TGTGCCAGCAGTGAAGTTCGGGGACTAGCGGTTAACTACGAGCAGTACTTC.

The gene calls are TRBV5-4 and TRBJ2-2, with TRBD2 matching over 7 bases. The CDR3 loop spans 16 amino acids. Unmatched junction bases numbered 6, after V lost 4 bases and J lost 0 bases. Germline values: CDR1 SGHNT, CDR2 YYREEE (reference sequence). The CDR3 DNA is TGTGCCAGCAGCCCTCTCGGGGGGACGAACACCGGGGAGCTGTTTTTT. It yields the protein CASSPLGGTNTGELFF.

The chain couples TRBV6-6 to TRBJ2-2, with D possibly TRBD2 on 5 matching bases. The ends were cut back, 2 bases at V and 0 bases at J, with 7 bases in the middle. The germline V gene encodes CDR1 MNHNY and CDR2 SVGAGI (reference sequence). The CDR3 is made up of 15 amino acids. The CDR3 region is CASSYKRSNTGELFF. In DNA form, the CDR3 reads TGTGCCAGCAGTTACAAGCGGTCGAACACCGGGGAGCTGTTTTTT.

The rearrangement uses TRBV13 and TRBJ2-7; 8 nucleotides agree with TRBD1. CDR1 is PRHDT and CDR2 is FYEKMQ in the germline V gene (reference sequence). The CDR3 consists of 12 residues. The V and J ends lost 6 bases and 6 bases, in that order; junction bases with no gene match: 4. CDR3 sequence (DNA): TGTGCCAGCAGAAAAACAGGGGGCGAGCAGTACTTC. Translation gives CASRKTGGEQYF.

The chain uses TRBV28 and TRBJ2-2; the match to TRBD1 covers 9 bases. This CDR3 has 15 residues. Losses at the gene ends were 5 bases for V and 6 bases for J; bases not matched to a gene: 7. Germline assignment: CDR1 MDHEN and CDR2 SYDVKM. The CDR3 DNA sequence: TGTGCCAGCAGTCCGGACAGGGGTACTTCCGGGGAGCTGTTTTTT. Translation gives CASSPDRGTSGELFF.

The chain employs TRBV12-5 and TRBJ1-1; TRBD1 matches 8 bases. The junction had 3 bases not matched to a gene; V was cut back by 0 bases and J by 0 bases. CDR1 and CDR2 from the germline V gene are LGHNT and FRNRAP. The CDR3 runs 16 residues. Here the CDR3 reads CASGLVQGGMNTEAFF. The CDR3 DNA reads TGTGCTAGTGGTTTGGTACAGGGGGGGATGAACACTGAAGCTTTCTTT. Full variable domain (outside the CDR3, taken from reference TRBV12-5 and TRBJ1-1): DARVTQTPRHKVTEMGQEVTMRCQPILGHNTVFWYRQTMMQGLELLAYFRNRAPLDDSGMPKDRFSAEMPDATLATLKIQPSEPRDSAVYFCASGLVQGGMNTEAFFGQGTRLTVV.

This sequence joins TRBV11-3 and TRBJ2-7; possible D gene TRBD1, 5 bases. The CDR3 sequence is 14 residues long. V lost 5 bases and J lost 2, with 13 bases in between. Per the germline V gene, CDR1 is SGHNT and CDR2 is YENEEA. The chain's CDR3 is CASSDRQGTYEQYF. The CDR3, as DNA: TGTGCCAGCAGCGATAGGCAGGGTACCTACGAGCAGTACTTC.

In DNA, the CDR3 is TGTGCCAGCAGCGTAGCTACTAGCGGGCGCTCCTACAATGAGCAGTTCTTC. Its protein product is CASSVATSGRSYNEQFF. V usage is TRBV9 and J usage is TRBJ2-1; TRBD2 matches 9 bases. Germline assignment: CDR1 SGDLS and CDR2 YYNGEE. After removal of 0 bases from V and 0 bases from J, the junction contained 4 bases not matched to a gene. The CDR3 runs to 17 residues.

The rearrangement joins TRBV6-1 to TRBJ1-2; D remains unclear. V dropped 3 bases and J dropped 5 bases, with 10 bases sitting between them. The length of the CDR3 is 13 residues. Germline CDR1 is MNHNS and CDR2 is SASEGT. In DNA, the CDR3 is TGTGCCAGCAGTGACGCAGGACCATATGGCTACACCTTC. It codes for CASSDAGPYGYTF.

The gene calls are TRBV21-1 and TRBJ1-5. TRBV21-1 represents a pseudogene. The length of the CDR3 is 14 residues. The CDR3 DNA is TGTGCCAGCAGCAAATTTGTTAGCAATCAGCCCCAGCATTTT. It yields the protein CASSKFVSNQPQHF.

The rearrangement joins TRBV6-1 to TRBJ1-3, with D possibly being TRBD1 (5 bases). There are 13 residues in the CDR3. V dropped 5 bases and J dropped 2 bases, with 7 bases sitting between them. The germline V gene has CDR1 MNHNS and CDR2 SASEGT. CDR3 nucleotides: TGTGCCAGCAGTCCGACAGCTGGAAACACCATATATTTT. This encodes CASSPTAGNTIYF.

The chain is built from TRBV6-5 and TRBJ1-1; the match to TRBD1 covers 7 bases. The V and J ends lost 5 bases and 4 bases, in that order; junction bases with no gene match: 7. Looked up from germline, CDR1 is MNHEY and CDR2 is SVGAGI. CDR3 length: 14 amino acids. The CDR3 spells CASSTETGFTEAFF. The CDR3 coding sequence is TGTGCCAGCAGTACCGAGACAGGGTTCACTGAAGCTTTCTTT.

This chain links TRBV7-8 with TRBJ1-3; the D is unclear. V was pared by 2 bases and J by 0 bases, with 17 bases between. Per the germline V gene, CDR1 is SGHVS and CDR2 is FQNEAQ. The CDR3 covers 18 residues. The CDR3 loop is CASSLRSLRSDSGNTIYF. Written as DNA, the CDR3 is TGTGCCAGCAGCTTACGAAGCTTGCGCTCTGACTCTGGAAACACCATATATTTT.

CDR3 coding DNA: TGTGCCACCAGCAGCCTCGGTGGAAGGGAGACCCAGTACTTC. This sequence encodes CATSSLGGRETQYF. V and J are TRBV15 and TRBJ2-5; D unresolved. CDR3 length equals 14 residues. Per the germline V gene, CDR1 is LNHNV and CDR2 is YYDKDF (reference sequence). Trimming took 3 bases from V and 5 from J, leaving 13 bases between them.

The chain recombines TRBV12-2 with TRBJ2-1; TRBD1 is taken as the D call from the table, unchecked against the DNA. TRBV12-2 is described as a pseudogene. This CDR3 contains 15 residues. For the CDR3, the DNA is TGTGCAAGTCGCCCCGAGGACAGGGGAAACAATGAGCAGTTCTTC. It translates to CASRPEDRGNNEQFF.